The 30 T cell receptor beta chains given below trace back to one sample, sequenced in a study of T cells in Graves' hyperthyroidism and ophthalmopathy. Amplified TCR beta CDR3 regions came from RNA transcripts. HTBI primers were employed in a first-round RT-PCR of the TCR CDR3. TCRdb re-called the multiplex PCR reads through MiXCR, storing one row per CDR3 protein. The data show 330,000 or so distinct CDR3 sequences, with less than 20% seen just once and roughly 39% held by the top ten. Sequencing was carried out using blood. The receptor set was obtained from a man aged 50 to 60 with Graves' ophthalmopathy.

This clonotype was recorded a few times. The chain employs TRBV11-2 and TRBJ2-2; 8 bases are a match to TRBD2. In germline, CDR1 is SGHAT, CDR2 FQNNGV. This CDR3 is built from 14 residues. The V segment lost 8 bases and the J segment 6 bases; nucleotides outside the gene matches: 8. This CDR3 is CASSGLAGAGELFF. The CDR3 DNA sequence: TGTGCCAGCTCCGGACTAGCTGGGGCCGGGGAGCTGTTTTTT.

Many counts were recorded for this clonotype. The chain carries TRBV28 and TRBJ2-3; 8 positions match TRBD2. The CDR3 has 20 residues. J gave up 4 bases and V 3 bases, and 21 bases lay outside the gene matches. CDR1 and CDR2 (germline): MDHEN, SYDVKM. The chain's CDR3 is CASSLVVGGRGGGSPDTQYF. As DNA, the CDR3 is TGTGCCAGCAGTTTGGTCGTTGGGGGACGGGGGGGCGGGTCGCCAGATACGCAGTATTTT.

CDR3 sequence (DNA): TGTGCCACCAGCTGGGGAACGCCGGACTCTGGGGCCAACGTCCTGACTTTC. Translation: CATSWGTPDSGANVLTF. This sequence joins TRBV15 and TRBJ2-6; D is ambiguous. Germline assignment: CDR1 LNHNV and CDR2 YYDKDF (reference sequence). Trimming shortened V by 5 bases and J by 0 bases, and 14 bases separated the two germline ends. The CDR3 runs to 17 residues.

This clonotype turned up a few times. The gene calls are TRBV25-1 and TRBJ1-2; no clear D. V lost 1 base to trimming and J lost 8 bases, with 17 bases between them. The CDR3 is 15 amino acids. Germline CDR1 reads MGHDK; CDR2 reads SYGVNS. The CDR3 DNA follows: TGTGCCAGCAGTGAATCAGGCAGGTTAACTTCAGGCTACACCTTC. This sequence encodes CASSESGRLTSGYTF.

This clonotype was counted a few times. A much bigger clone sits one base away, suggesting this may be a read error. V usage is TRBV3-1 and J usage is TRBJ2-1; a possible D gene is TRBD1 (5 bases). Germline V gives CDR1 LGHDT, CDR2 YNNKEL (reference sequence). CDR3 length: 13 residues. The CDR3: CTSSPAREGEQFF. CDR3 nucleotide sequence: TGTACCAGCAGCCCTGCCAGGGAAGGCGAGCAGTTCTTC.

This clonotype came up many times. This rearrangement joins TRBV6-1 to TRBJ1-1; D unclear. The CDR3 has 15 residues. Germline V lookup: CDR1 MNHNS, CDR2 SASEGT. With 5 bases removed from V and 0 bases from J, the gap between germline ends came to 13 bases. CDR3 in DNA: TGTGCCAGCAGTCCGGGTGGGGTGATGAACACTGAAGCTTTCTTT. Translating gives CASSPGGVMNTEAFF.

CDR3 sequence reads: CASSRRDSEQFF. In nucleotides, the CDR3 is TGTGCCAGCAGCCGCCGGGACTCCGAGCAGTTCTTC. The gene calls are TRBV6-1 and TRBJ2-1; TRBD2 is a possible D gene (6 bases). This CDR3 has 12 amino acids. V shed 6 bases and J shed 10 bases, with 13 bases lying between them. Germline V CDR1 and CDR2: MNHNS, SASEGT.

This clonotype was seen a single time. The chain joins TRBV7-2 to TRBJ2-3; TRBD2 aligns across 13 bases. CDR1 is SGHTA, CDR2 FQGNSA, per germline. The CDR3 runs 16 residues. V lost 1 base, J lost 6 bases, and 4 bases stayed unmatched. CDR3 protein: CASSLGTSGRGDTQYF. The CDR3 DNA reads as TGTGCCAGCAGCTTAGGGACTAGCGGGAGAGGGGATACGCAGTATTTT.

This chain links TRBV2 with TRBJ1-5, with unresolved D. Trimming pared 5 bases from V and 2 bases from J, leaving 13 bases between. The CDR3 contains 15 residues. The V gene's germline CDR1 is SNHLY and CDR2 FYNNEI. CDR3 sequence: CASSPPRDGNQPQHF. The CDR3 coding sequence is TGTGCCAGCAGTCCCCCAAGAGATGGCAATCAGCCCCAGCATTTT.

Many counts were recorded for this clonotype. The chain has TRBV5-6 and TRBJ2-7, with a weak D call TRBD2 (6 bases). Germline CDR1 is SGHDT and CDR2 is YYEEEE. The CDR3 length is 15 residues. The V gene lost 0 bases and the J gene lost 0 bases, with 10 bases spanning the gap. The CDR3 here is CASSLDGTGSYEQYF. In DNA, the CDR3 is TGTGCCAGCAGCTTGGATGGGACTGGCTCCTACGAGCAGTACTTC. The entire variable domain, with the rest obtained from reference TRBV5-6 and TRBJ2-7, is as follows: DAGVTQSPTHLIKTRGQQVTLRCSPKSGHDTVSWYQQALGQGPQFIFQYYEEEERQRGNFPDRFSGHQFPNYSSELNVNALLLGDSALYLCASSLDGTGSYEQYFGPGTRLTVT.

This chain joins TRBV28 and TRBJ2-5; D is unclear. The CDR3 consists of 16 residues. CDR1 and CDR2 (germline): MDHEN, SYDVKM. The V and J ends lost 5 bases and 1 base respectively, with 17 bases between them. CDR3 DNA sequence: TGTGCCAGCAGTCCCCCCGCAAGGGCAGTCCAAGAGACCCAGTACTTC. Protein product: CASSPPARAVQETQYF.

This clonotype has more than one count but fewer than ten. The chain recombines TRBV6-1 with TRBJ2-4, with a weak D call TRBD1 (6 bases). Between the trimmed V and J ends, which lost 4 bases and 4 bases, there was a span of 14 bases. The V gene's germline CDR1 is MNHNS and CDR2 SASEGT. The CDR3 is 15 residues long. CDR3 amino acids: CASSAQGPLKNIQYF. In DNA form, the CDR3 reads TGTGCCAGCAGTGCACAGGGACCCCTAAAAAACATTCAGTACTTC.

This clonotype was seen at least ten times. V is TRBV12-3 or TRBV12-4 and J is TRBJ2-1; D may be TRBD1 or TRBD2 (6 bases each). This CDR3 region has 15 residues. Trimming left V 10 bases short and J 2 bases short, with 18 bases between. CDR3: CATGAAGVTYNEQFF. CDR3 DNA: TGTGCCACGGGGGCAGCGGGCGTCACCTACAATGAGCAGTTCTTC.

The chain links TRBV27 to TRBJ2-5, with 8 positions matching TRBD1. The CDR3 spans 14 residues. CDR1 and CDR2 (germline): MNHEY, SMNVEV (reference sequence). Losses at the gene ends were 5 bases for V and 11 bases for J; bases not matched to a gene: 13. CDR3: CASSPSGQGLSQYF. DNA of the CDR3: TGTGCCAGCAGTCCGTCCGGACAGGGACTCTCTCAGTACTTC.

This clonotype was recorded many times. This chain connects TRBV9 to TRBJ1-3; D gene unclear. The CDR3 spans 14 residues. The V and J ends lost 2 bases and 0 bases respectively, with 6 bases between them. The V gene's germline CDR1 is SGDLS and CDR2 YYNGEE. CDR3 DNA: TGTGCCAGCAGCGTCGTAGACTCTGGAAACACCATATATTTT. Translated, it gives CASSVVDSGNTIYF. The full variable domain, its missing parts supplied by reference TRBV9 and TRBJ1-3, is DSGVTQTPKHLITATGQRVTLRCSPRSGDLSVYWYQQSLDQGLQFLIQYYNGEERAKGNILERFSAQQFPDLHSELNLSSLELGDSALYFCASSVVDSGNTIYFGEGSWLTVV.

The chain carries TRBV11-2 and TRBJ2-2, with 11 bases lining up with TRBD2. V trimming: 3 bases; J trimming: 1 base; junction bases outside the gene matches: 10. The CDR3 length is 19 residues. The germline gives CDR1 SGHAT, CDR2 FQNNGV. The DNA for the CDR3 is TGTGCCAGCAGCTTTGAACCCCGACTAGCGGGACGGAACACCGGGGAGCTGTTTTTT. As protein: CASSFEPRLAGRNTGELFF.

This clonotype came up many times. V gene TRBV11-2 combines with J gene TRBJ2-5, with D maybe TRBD1 (5 bases). Germline CDR1 SGHAT, CDR2 FQNNGV. Trimming shortened V by 3 bases and J by 5 bases, and 16 bases separated the two germline ends. The CDR3 is 15 amino acids. CDR3 sequence: CASSFGALVGETQYF. CDR3 nucleotide sequence: TGTGCCAGCAGCTTTGGGGCCCTAGTAGGGGAGACCCAGTACTTC.

CDR3: CASSLATSGSIQYF. The CDR3 DNA is TGTGCCAGCAGCCTCGCGACTAGCGGGAGCATTCAGTACTTC. The chain joins TRBV6-2 or TRBV6-3 to TRBJ2-4; 12 bases agree with TRBD2. V shed 6 bases and J 9 bases; nucleotides not matched to a gene: 6. The CDR3 sequence is 14 residues long. Germline V gene data show CDR1 as MNHEY and CDR2 as SVGEGT.

This clonotype was recorded a few times. A read error may be the cause here, since a much bigger clone is one base away. The chain recombines TRBV20-1 with TRBJ2-7; D perhaps matches TRBD1 (8 bases). Trimming pared 8 bases from V and 5 bases from J, leaving 16 bases between. The length of the CDR3 is 12 residues. Germline V gene sequence: CDR1 DFQATT, CDR2 SNEGSKA (reference sequence). The CDR3 region is CSLQGGWDEQYF. CDR3 nucleotide sequence: TGCAGTTTACAGGGGGGGTGGGACGAGCAGTACTTC.

In this sample, this clonotype turned up many times. The chain links TRBV3-1 to TRBJ1-6; possible D gene TRBD1, 6 bases. The germline gives CDR1 LGHDT, CDR2 YNNKEL (reference sequence). With 6 bases removed from V and 8 bases from J, the gap between germline ends came to 14 bases. CDR3 length: 14 amino acids. The DNA for the CDR3 is TGTGCCAGCAGACCTACAGGGTTCGATTCACCCCTCCACTTT. Encoded protein: CASRPTGFDSPLHF.

This clonotype has a count of ten or more. The chain recombines TRBV7-9 with TRBJ1-2; D is undetermined. The germline CDR1 and CDR2 sequences are SEHNR and FQNEAQ (reference sequence). V lost 3 bases, J lost 2 bases, and 10 bases lay in between. The CDR3 covers 14 residues. In DNA, the CDR3 is TGTGCCAGCAGCTTTCCGGGGTTGAACTATGGCTACACCTTC. Translation gives CASSFPGLNYGYTF.

This clonotype was observed a few times. The chain links TRBV6-1 to TRBJ2-3; 9 nucleotides match TRBD1. Trimming took 5 bases from V and 4 from J; bases not matched to a gene: 7. CDR3 length: 15 amino acids. Germline CDR1 reads MNHNS; CDR2 reads SASEGT. CDR3 nucleotides: TGTGCCAGCAGTCGCACAGGGGGCGCGGCAGATACGCAGTATTTT. Protein sequence: CASSRTGGAADTQYF.

This clonotype was seen at least ten times. The chain's CDR3 is CSVQARNYGYTF. The CDR3 region has the DNA TGCAGCGTTCAGGCCAGGAACTATGGCTACACCTTC. The rearrangement joins TRBV29-1 to TRBJ1-2; D unclear. Trimming shortened V by 5 bases and J by 2 bases, and 9 bases separated the two germline ends. Germline V gene sequence: CDR1 SQVTM, CDR2 ANQGSEA. This CDR3 region has 12 residues.

The gene calls are TRBV18 and TRBJ2-7, with D possibly being TRBD2 (6 bases). The CDR3 spans 16 residues. Germline V gene sequence: CDR1 KGHSH, CDR2 LQKENI. The V end lost 6 bases, the J end lost 2 bases, and 20 bases lay between the germline ends. Written as DNA, the CDR3 is TGTGCCAGCTCCGACTCTGCGGGGCTGGCGACCTACGAGCAGTACTTC. The encoded protein is CASSDSAGLATYEQYF.

This clonotype was detected many times. The chain carries TRBV11-2 and TRBJ2-1, with 11 bases that match TRBD2. CDR1 SGHAT and CDR2 FQNNGV come from the germline V gene. Trimming cost V 0 bases and J 4 bases; bases outside gene matches: 8. The CDR3 extends over 18 amino acids. CDR3 DNA: TGTGCCAGCAGCTTAGATGATCGACTAGCGGGACCTTACAATGAGCAGTTCTTC. Translated: CASSLDDRLAGPYNEQFF. Full variable domain (outside the CDR3, taken from reference TRBV11-2 and TRBJ2-1): EAGVAQSPRYKIIEKRQSVAFWCNPISGHATLYWYQQILGQGPKLLIQFQNNGVVDDSQLPKDRFSAERLKGVDSTLKIQPAKLEDSAVYLCASSLDDRLAGPYNEQFFGPGTRLTVL.

J is TRBJ2-1 and V is TRBV13, with 9 bases lining up with TRBD2. The germline V gene has CDR1 PRHDT and CDR2 FYEKMQ (reference sequence). Trimming removed 5 bases from V and 6 bases from J; junction bases left unmatched: 11. This CDR3 has 16 amino acids. This chain's CDR3 is CASSQGEGTSSNEQFF. The CDR3 nucleotides read TGTGCCAGCAGCCAAGGGGAGGGGACTAGCAGCAATGAGCAGTTCTTC.

V usage is TRBV6-1 and J usage is TRBJ1-4; D might be TRBD1 (5 bases). Per the germline V gene, CDR1 is MNHNS and CDR2 is SASEGT. V was pared by 2 bases and J by 8 bases, with 12 bases between. This CDR3 spans 14 amino acids. CDR3: CASSEMQGLEKLFF. The CDR3, as DNA: TGTGCCAGCAGTGAAATGCAGGGATTGGAAAAACTGTTTTTT.

V and J are TRBV28 and TRBJ1-2; tentative D call: TRBD1 (5 bases). CDR3 size: 14 residues. The V gene's germline CDR1 is MDHEN and CDR2 SYDVKM. Trimming took 8 bases from V and 4 from J, leaving 17 bases between them. The CDR3, as DNA: TGTGCCAGCTTGGGCGCCGTGGGGGGCTATGGCTACACCTTC. This encodes CASLGAVGGYGYTF.

Only a few counts were recorded for this clonotype. The CDR3 DNA reads TGTGCCAGCAGTTTCCCACCCCCGGTCAGGGTTCGAACAGATACGCAGTATTTT. Amino acid sequence: CASSFPPPVRVRTDTQYF. This sequence joins TRBV28 and TRBJ2-3; possible D gene TRBD1, 5 bases. The germline V gene has CDR1 MDHEN and CDR2 SYDVKM. CDR3 length: 18 amino acids. V was trimmed by 3 bases and J by 3 bases, leaving 22 bases between them.

A word on this clonotype: The conserved final phenylalanine or tryptophan is absent from the CDR3, which likely points to a read error. V usage is TRBV2 and J usage is TRBJ2-1; D might be TRBD1 or TRBD2, each matching 5 bases. Germline V lookup: CDR1 SNHLY, CDR2 FYNNEI. This CDR3 contains 15 residues. The CDR3 sequence: CASSDWGSSHNEQFL. The DNA for the CDR3 is TGTGCCAGCAGTGATTGGGGGTCCTCCCACAATGAGCAGTTCCTC.